These 29 T cell receptor beta chains came from one sample sequenced in a study of T cell responses to AZD1222 COVID-19 vaccine. Sequencing used immunoSEQ multiplex PCR; TCRdb keeps in-frame clones, though not all of them. The sample carries some 250,000 clones, 90% to 95% recorded once. Sequencing used peripheral blood, obtained 28 days after the second AZD1222 dose. The source is an adult who received the AZD1222 COVID-19 vaccine.

The chain joins TRBV5-1 to TRBJ2-2; the match to TRBD1 covers 11 bases. Looked up from germline, CDR1 is SGHRS and CDR2 is YFSETQ. With V trimmed by 4 bases and J by 9 bases, 8 bases remained unmatched. The CDR3 is made up of 15 amino acids. Written as DNA, the CDR3 is TGCGCCAGCAGCCCGGGGACAGGGGGAAATCGGGAGCTGTTTTTT. Translating it yields CASSPGTGGNRELFF.

The chain combines TRBV11-2 with TRBJ1-3; the D gene is possibly TRBD1 (6 bases). Trimming shortened V by 11 bases and J by 4 bases, and 21 bases separated the two germline ends. The length of the CDR3 is 15 residues. Germline loops: CDR1 SGHAT, CDR2 FQNNGV. The CDR3 reads CACTIGQYLGNTIYF. In DNA, the CDR3 is TGTGCCTGCACCATCGGACAGTATCTGGGAAACACCATATATTTT. The variable domain in full, with the rest retrieved from reference TRBV11-2 and TRBJ1-3, is EAGVAQSPRYKIIEKRQSVAFWCNPISGHATLYWYQQILGQGPKLLIQFQNNGVVDDSQLPKDRFSAERLKGVDSTLKIQPAKLEDSAVYLCACTIGQYLGNTIYFGEGSWLTVV.

The genes are TRBV5-5 and TRBJ1-1; no clear D. CDR3 length equals 12 residues. V dropped 1 base and J dropped 2 bases, with 3 bases sitting between them. CDR1 is SGHKS and CDR2 is YYEKEE in the germline V gene (reference sequence). CDR3 in DNA: TGTGCCAGCAGCTTGCATAACACTGAAGCTTTCTTT. Translation gives CASSLHNTEAFF.

This clone was seen a single time. Germline is not matched at one junction end, which may reflect a read error. The rearrangement joins TRBV20-1 to TRBJ2-1; TRBD2 matches 10 bases. The CDR3 extends over 16 amino acids. The germline V gene encodes CDR1 DFQATT and CDR2 SNEGSKA (reference sequence). The CDR3 is CSASLPKAGGYNVQFF. CDR3 coding DNA: TGCAGTGCTAGTCTGCCCAAAGCGGGAGGGTACAATGTGCAGTTCTTC.

The V call is TRBV28, the J call TRBJ2-7, with D maybe TRBD1 (6 bases). The germline gives CDR1 MDHEN, CDR2 SYDVKM. Deletions cut 7 bases from V and 3 bases from J, with 16 bases between. CDR3 length equals 14 residues. As DNA, the CDR3 is TGTGCCAGCATCAAAGGTACAGGGTACTACGAGCAGTACTTC. Translated: CASIKGTGYYEQYF.

The chain is built from TRBV5-1 and TRBJ1-3; TRBD1 might be the D (5 bases). Germline V gene data show CDR1 as SGHRS and CDR2 as YFSETQ. This CDR3 has 16 amino acids. With 3 bases removed from V and 2 bases from J, the gap between germline ends came to 15 bases. CDR3 loop: CASSYGGGSAGNTIYF. The CDR3 DNA is TGCGCCAGCAGCTACGGGGGTGGATCGGCTGGAAACACCATATATTTT.

The genes are TRBV4-1 and TRBJ2-3, with TRBD2 as a possible D gene (5 bases). The CDR3 extends over 16 amino acids. Germline CDR1 is MGHRA and CDR2 is YSYEKL. V was clipped by 4 bases and J by 2 bases, with 16 bases between them. Here the CDR3 reads CASSLRASGSTDTQYF. The CDR3 DNA reads TGCGCCAGCAGCCTTCGGGCCAGCGGTTCCACAGATACGCAGTATTTT.

The chain employs TRBV5-6 and TRBJ1-4; maybe TRBD1 (5 bases). V was pared by 3 bases and J by 0 bases, with 15 bases between. CDR1 SGHDT and CDR2 YYEEEE come from the germline V gene. The CDR3 is made up of 17 amino acids. This CDR3 is CASSWGPSPATNEKLFF. CDR3 coding DNA: TGTGCCAGCAGCTGGGGCCCCAGCCCTGCAACTAATGAAAAACTGTTTTTT.

The V call is TRBV28, the J call TRBJ2-2, with 8 bases that match TRBD1. With 6 bases clipped from V and 2 bases from J, the junction kept 2 bases outside the gene matches. Germline V gene lookup returns CDR1 MDHEN and CDR2 SYDVKM. CDR3 length: 14 amino acids. The CDR3 spells CASRGQDNTGELFF. The CDR3 region has the DNA TGTGCCAGCAGGGGACAGGATAACACCGGGGAGCTGTTTTTT. Full variable domain (remainder filled in from reference TRBV28 and TRBJ2-2): DVKVTQSSRYLVKRTGEKVFLECVQDMDHENMFWYRQDPGLGLRLIYFSYDVKMKEKGDIPEGYSVSREKKERFSLILESASTNQTSMYLCASRGQDNTGELFFGEGSRLTVL.

J is TRBJ1-1 and V is TRBV7-6; D is possibly TRBD1 (6 bases). The CDR3 totals 15 residues. Per germline, CDR1 SGHVS and CDR2 FNYEAQ. The V end lost 3 bases, the J end lost 1 base, and 12 bases lay between the germline ends. The CDR3 loop reads CASSLMTGANTEAFF. The CDR3 coding sequence is TGTGCCAGCAGCTTGATGACAGGCGCGAACACTGAAGCTTTCTTT. The full variable domain, rest sourced from reference TRBV7-6 and TRBJ1-1, is GAGVSQSPRYKVTKRGQDVALRCDPISGHVSLYWYRQALGQGPEFLTYFNYEAQQDKSGLPNDRFSAERPEGSISTLTIQRTEQRDSAMYRCASSLMTGANTEAFFGQGTRLTVV.

This rearrangement joins TRBV7-9 to TRBJ2-3; D possibly corresponds to TRBD2 (7 bases). From germline, CDR1 is SEHNR and CDR2 FQNEAQ (reference sequence). Trimming removed 6 bases at V and 2 bases at J, with 24 bases between. There are 18 residues in the CDR3. In DNA form, the CDR3 reads TGTGCCAGCAGTCGAAGGGGGGTGGGACTAAAGGACACAGATACGCAGTATTTT. This translates into CASSRRGVGLKDTDTQYF.

This chain connects TRBV14 to TRBJ2-7; possible D gene TRBD1, 5 bases. The CDR3 covers 13 residues. V was shortened by 8 bases and J by 5 bases, with 16 bases between the two germline ends. CDR1 and CDR2 from the germline V gene are SGHDN and FVKESK. CDR3 in amino acids: CASALLLGDEQYF. DNA for the CDR3: TGTGCCAGCGCCCTCCTCCTAGGGGACGAGCAGTACTTC.

The V and J genes are TRBV28 and TRBJ1-1; D uncertain. Trimming removed 6 bases at V and 0 bases at J, with 14 bases between. The CDR3 spans 15 residues. Germline V CDR1 and CDR2: MDHEN, SYDVKM. The CDR3 nucleotides read TGTGCCAGCAGCCCGAAAGGGAGGTTGAACACTGAAGCTTTCTTT. Translated: CASSPKGRLNTEAFF.

This clone was seen a single time. The chain links TRBV7-2 to TRBJ1-6; D unclear. The CDR3 is made up of 15 amino acids. The V gene lost 2 bases and the J gene lost 8 bases, with 13 bases spanning the gap. CDR1 and CDR2 (germline): SGHTA, FQGNSA. In nucleotides, the CDR3 is TGTGCCAGCAGCTTAAGTCTCTCGTGGGATTCACCCCTCCACTTT. Protein: CASSLSLSWDSPLHF. Full variable domain (rest looked up from reference TRBV7-2 and TRBJ1-6): GAGVSQSPSNKVTEKGKDVELRCDPISGHTALYWYRQSLGQGLEFLIYFQGNSAPDKSGLPSDRFSAERTGGSVSTLTIQRTQQEDSAVYLCASSLSLSWDSPLHFGNGTRLTVT.

The chain employs TRBV7-9 and TRBJ2-6; tentative D call: TRBD1 (6 bases). CDR3 length: 15 residues. Germline V lookup: CDR1 SEHNR, CDR2 FQNEAQ (reference sequence). Trimming removed 6 bases at V and 3 bases at J, with 12 bases between. The CDR3 reads CASRKQGGGANVLTF. The CDR3 region has the DNA TGTGCCAGCAGGAAACAGGGTGGTGGGGCCAACGTCCTGACTTTC. The variable domain in full, completed from reference TRBV7-9 and TRBJ2-6, reads DTGVSQNPRHKITKRGQNVTFRCDPISEHNRLYWYRQTLGQGPEFLTYFQNEAQLEKSRLLSDRFSAERPKGSFSTLEIQRTEQGDSAMYLCASRKQGGGANVLTFGAGSRLTVL.

This chain uses TRBV29-1 with TRBJ2-7, with 15 bases matching TRBD2. In germline, CDR1 is SQVTM, CDR2 ANQGSEA. The V segment lost 6 bases and the J segment 0 bases; nucleotides outside the gene matches: 6. The CDR3 is 16 amino acids. CDR3: CSVGLAGGRSSYEQYF. The CDR3 bases are TGCAGCGTCGGACTAGCGGGAGGGCGGAGCTCCTACGAGCAGTACTTC.

The V gene is TRBV9, the J gene TRBJ1-1; D perhaps matches TRBD1 (6 bases). The germline V and J ends were trimmed by 1 base and 8 bases, with 12 bases remaining between them. Per the germline V gene, CDR1 is SGDLS and CDR2 is YYNGEE. This CDR3 is built from 13 residues. The CDR3 region has the DNA TGTGCCAGCAGCGTACAGGGCGGGACAGAAGCTTTCTTT. The encoded protein is CASSVQGGTEAFF.

This clone appeared once. The chain has TRBV7-8 and TRBJ2-7, with D possibly being TRBD1 or TRBD2 (6 bases each). V lost 5 bases and J lost 6, with 23 bases in between. This CDR3 is 16 amino acids long. Per the germline V gene, CDR1 is SGHVS and CDR2 is FQNEAQ. As DNA, the CDR3 is TGTGCCAGCAGCCCCCTGGGGGCGGAGGGTGGAACCGAGCAGTACTTC. It specifies CASSPLGAEGGTEQYF.

The J gene is TRBJ2-7, the V gene TRBV7-8, with D possibly TRBD1 on 7 matching bases. The CDR3 covers 14 residues. Trimming took off 5 bases at V and 0 bases at J, with 11 bases between the two ends. Germline lookup yields CDR1 SGHVS and CDR2 FQNEAQ. CDR3 residues: CASSGGTASYEQYF. The DNA of the CDR3 is TGTGCCAGCAGCGGCGGGACAGCCTCCTACGAGCAGTACTTC.

The chain joins TRBV12-3 or TRBV12-4 to TRBJ2-7, with no clear D. V was pared by 3 bases and J by 0 bases, with 6 bases between. The CDR3 extends over 13 amino acids. CDR3 in amino acids: CASSFGYSYEQYF. CDR3 bases: TGTGCCAGCAGTTTTGGCTACTCCTACGAGCAGTACTTC.

V and J are TRBV28 and TRBJ2-2; D not certain. CDR3 length: 12 amino acids. Germline assignment: CDR1 MDHEN and CDR2 SYDVKM. V gave up 6 bases and J gave up 4 bases, with 6 bases separating them. CDR3 nucleotides: TGTGCCAGCAGAAAGCCCACCGGGGAGCTGTTTTTT. Its protein product is CASRKPTGELFF.

The CDR3 sequence is CASSSKRGGNTEAFF. In nucleotides, the CDR3 is TGTGCCAGCAGTTCCAAGAGGGGGGGGAACACTGAAGCTTTCTTT. This rearrangement joins TRBV28 to TRBJ1-1, with D tentatively TRBD1 (6 bases). V shed 4 bases and J shed 1 base, with 13 bases lying between them. The CDR3 totals 15 residues. The germline gives CDR1 MDHEN, CDR2 SYDVKM. Drawing the rest from reference TRBV28 and TRBJ1-1, the complete variable domain is DVKVTQSSRYLVKRTGEKVFLECVQDMDHENMFWYRQDPGLGLRLIYFSYDVKMKEKGDIPEGYSVSREKKERFSLILESASTNQTSMYLCASSSKRGGNTEAFFGQGTRLTVV.

The chain joins TRBV19 to TRBJ1-4; TRBD1 agrees at 7 bases. The CDR3 has 14 amino acids. CDR1 is LNHDA, CDR2 SQIVND, per germline (reference sequence). V shed 6 bases and J 4 bases; nucleotides not matched to a gene: 5. The CDR3 sequence: CASSGTAVNEKLFF. CDR3 sequence (DNA): TGTGCCAGTAGCGGGACAGCTGTTAATGAAAAACTGTTTTTT.

The genes are TRBV9 and TRBJ2-5; possible D gene TRBD2, 5 bases. This CDR3 has 14 amino acids. Germline V lookup: CDR1 SGDLS, CDR2 YYNGEE. The V and J ends lost 3 bases and 4 bases respectively, with 13 bases between them. The CDR3 is CASSDHSSRETQYF. The CDR3 DNA follows: TGTGCCAGCAGCGATCATTCTAGCCGAGAGACCCAGTACTTC.

In this sample, this clone turned up once. This same CDR3 is encoded by further DNA sequences in the sample. CDR3 residues: CASSLGERQPQHF. The CDR3 region has the DNA TGTGCCAGCAGTTTGGGGGAACGGCAGCCCCAGCATTTT. The chain joins TRBV12-3 or TRBV12-4 to TRBJ1-5; tentative D call: TRBD1 (5 bases). This CDR3 is 13 amino acids long. V lost 3 bases, J lost 7 bases, and 10 bases lay in between.

This rearrangement joins TRBV4-2 to TRBJ2-1; TRBD2 agrees at 10 bases. Germline V gene lookup returns CDR1 LGHNA and CDR2 YNFKEQ. The CDR3 is made up of 16 amino acids. V trimming: 4 bases; J trimming: 6 bases; junction bases outside the gene matches: 9. The CDR3: CASSLFPGLASNEQFF. The CDR3 nucleotides read TGTGCCAGCAGCCTCTTCCCGGGACTAGCGTCCAATGAGCAGTTCTTC.

This sequence joins TRBV24-1 and TRBJ1-1; the D is unclear. There are 15 residues in the CDR3. V lost 2 bases and J 5 bases, leaving 14 bases between the germline ends. Germline V gene data show CDR1 as KGHDR and CDR2 as SFDVKD. The CDR3 loop reads CATSDSWGSRTEAFF. The CDR3 region has the DNA TGTGCCACCAGTGATTCGTGGGGTTCAAGAACTGAAGCTTTCTTT.

V gene TRBV28 combines with J gene TRBJ1-5, with TRBD1 matching over 7 bases. This CDR3 contains 14 residues. Trimming at V came to 8 bases and at J to 5 bases, leaving 9 bases not matched to a gene. Germline-derived CDR1 and CDR2 are MDHEN and SYDVKM. CDR3 DNA sequence: TGTGCCAGCCTTCGACAGGGTGGGGATCAGCCCCAGCATTTT. Residues: CASLRQGGDQPQHF.

This chain joins TRBV3-1 (or the pseudogene TRBV3-2) and TRBJ2-2; TRBD2 matches 7 bases. V was clipped by 3 bases and J by 6 bases; unmatched bases: 4. The CDR3 loop spans 14 amino acids. CDR1 and CDR2 from the germline V gene are LGHDT and YNNKEL (reference sequence). The CDR3 nucleotides read TGTGCCAGCAGCCACGGGGGGTGGGCCGGGGAGCTGTTTTTT. Amino acids: CASSHGGWAGELFF.